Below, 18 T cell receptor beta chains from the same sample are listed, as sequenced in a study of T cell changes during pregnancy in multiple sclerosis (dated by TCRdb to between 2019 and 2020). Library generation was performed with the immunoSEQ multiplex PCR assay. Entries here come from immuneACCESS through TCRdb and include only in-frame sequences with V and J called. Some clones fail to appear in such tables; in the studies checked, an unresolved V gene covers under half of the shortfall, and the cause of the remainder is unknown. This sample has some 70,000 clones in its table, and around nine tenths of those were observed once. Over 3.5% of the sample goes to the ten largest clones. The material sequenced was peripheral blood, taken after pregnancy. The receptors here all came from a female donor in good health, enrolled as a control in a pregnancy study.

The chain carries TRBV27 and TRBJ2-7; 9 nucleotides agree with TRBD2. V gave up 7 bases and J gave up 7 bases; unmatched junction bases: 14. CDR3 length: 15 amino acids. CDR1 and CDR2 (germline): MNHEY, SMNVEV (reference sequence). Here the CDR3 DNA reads TGTGCCAGCACTCCCGGGGTAGCGGGAGTTCGGGAGCAGTACTTC. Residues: CASTPGVAGVREQYF.

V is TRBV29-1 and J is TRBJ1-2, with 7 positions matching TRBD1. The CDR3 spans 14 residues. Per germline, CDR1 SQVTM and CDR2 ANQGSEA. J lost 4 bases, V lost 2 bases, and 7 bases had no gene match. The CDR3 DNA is TGCAGCGTTGAAATACAGGGGACTCCCTATGGCTACACCTTC. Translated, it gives CSVEIQGTPYGYTF.

The CDR3 loop reads CASSQTSGAYNEQFF. DNA for the CDR3: TGCGCCAGCAGCCAAACTAGCGGAGCCTACAATGAGCAGTTCTTC. The chain recombines TRBV5-1 with TRBJ2-1; TRBD2 agrees at 8 bases. Germline lookup yields CDR1 SGHRS and CDR2 YFSETQ. The CDR3 runs 15 residues. V lost 4 bases to trimming and J lost 2 bases; unmatched junction nucleotides: 5. The whole variable domain, filled in from reference TRBV5-1 and TRBJ2-1, reads KAGVTQTPRYLIKTRGQQVTLSCSPISGHRSVSWYQQTPGQGLQFLFEYFSETQRNKGNFPGRFSGRQFSNSRSEMNVSTLELGDSALYLCASSQTSGAYNEQFFGPGTRLTVL.

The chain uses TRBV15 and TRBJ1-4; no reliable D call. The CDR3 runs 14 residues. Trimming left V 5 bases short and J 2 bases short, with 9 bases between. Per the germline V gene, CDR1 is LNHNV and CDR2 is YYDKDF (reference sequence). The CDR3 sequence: CATSRPPTNEKLFF. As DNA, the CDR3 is TGTGCCACCAGCCGTCCCCCGACTAATGAAAAACTGTTTTTT.

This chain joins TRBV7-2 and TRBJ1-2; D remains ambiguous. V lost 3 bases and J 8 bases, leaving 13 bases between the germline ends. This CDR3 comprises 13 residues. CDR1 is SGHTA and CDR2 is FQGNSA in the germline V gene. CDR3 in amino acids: CASSLLSPYGYTF. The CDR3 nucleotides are TGTGCCAGCAGCTTGCTTTCCCCCTACGGCTACACCTTC.

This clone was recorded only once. In DNA form, the CDR3 reads TGCAGCGTTGCCGGGGGTGAGACCCAGTACTTC. The encoded protein is CSVAGGETQYF. The chain links TRBV29-1 to TRBJ2-5, with D maybe TRBD2 (6 bases). This CDR3 has 11 residues. V was clipped by 4 bases and J by 5 bases, with 8 bases between them. In germline, CDR1 is SQVTM, CDR2 ANQGSEA.

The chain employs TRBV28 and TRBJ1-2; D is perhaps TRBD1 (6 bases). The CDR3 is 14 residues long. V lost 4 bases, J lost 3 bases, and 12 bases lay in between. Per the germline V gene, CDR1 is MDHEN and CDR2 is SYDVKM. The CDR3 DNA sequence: TGTGCCAGCAGTTCTTTGACAGGTCACTATGGCTACACCTTC. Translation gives CASSSLTGHYGYTF.

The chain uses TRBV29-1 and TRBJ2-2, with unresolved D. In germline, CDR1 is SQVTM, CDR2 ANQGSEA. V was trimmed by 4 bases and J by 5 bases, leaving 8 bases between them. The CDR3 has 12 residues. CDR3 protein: CSVVTGTGELFF. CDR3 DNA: TGCAGCGTTGTCACCGGGACCGGGGAGCTGTTTTTT.

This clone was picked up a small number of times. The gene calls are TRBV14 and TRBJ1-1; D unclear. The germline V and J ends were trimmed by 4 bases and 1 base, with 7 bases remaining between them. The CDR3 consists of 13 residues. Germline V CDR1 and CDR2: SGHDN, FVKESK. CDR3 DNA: TGTGCCAGCAGCCTTGCAGAGAACACTGAAGCTTTCTTT. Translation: CASSLAENTEAFF.

The CDR3 region has the DNA TGTGCCAGCAGCATTATAGCGGGGGAGTCAGATACGCAGTATTTT. It is translated as CASSIIAGESDTQYF. This chain uses TRBV28 with TRBJ2-3; 9 nucleotides match TRBD2. CDR3 length: 15 residues. After removal of 6 bases from V and 4 bases from J, the junction contained 8 bases not matched to a gene. CDR1 and CDR2 from the germline V gene are MDHEN and SYDVKM.

The CDR3 DNA follows: TGTGCCAGCAGTTACGACGGGACAAGCTATGGCTACACCTTC. Its protein is CASSYDGTSYGYTF. J is TRBJ1-2 and V is TRBV6-5, with TRBD1 as a possible D gene (6 bases). With 2 bases removed from V and 4 bases from J, the gap between germline ends came to 11 bases. Germline-derived CDR1 and CDR2 are MNHEY and SVGAGI. This CDR3 spans 14 amino acids.

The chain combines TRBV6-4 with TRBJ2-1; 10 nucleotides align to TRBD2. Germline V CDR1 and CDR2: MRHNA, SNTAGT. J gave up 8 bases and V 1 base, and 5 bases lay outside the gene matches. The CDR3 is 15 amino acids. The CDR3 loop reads CASSDFSGGQDEQFF. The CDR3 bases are TGTGCCAGCAGTGACTTTAGCGGGGGGCAGGATGAGCAGTTCTTC.

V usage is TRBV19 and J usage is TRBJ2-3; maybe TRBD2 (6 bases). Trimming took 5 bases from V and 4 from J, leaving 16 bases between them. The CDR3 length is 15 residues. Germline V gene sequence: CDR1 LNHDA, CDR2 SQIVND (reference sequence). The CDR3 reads CASSVRGGTADTQYF. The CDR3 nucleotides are TGTGCCAGTAGTGTGAGAGGAGGGACCGCAGATACGCAGTATTTT.

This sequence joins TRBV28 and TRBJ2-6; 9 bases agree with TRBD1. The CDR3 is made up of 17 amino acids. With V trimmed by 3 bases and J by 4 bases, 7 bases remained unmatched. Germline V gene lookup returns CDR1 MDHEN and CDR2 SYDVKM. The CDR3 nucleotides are TGTGCCAGCAGTTTGGACAGGGGTCTAGCCGGGGCCAACGTCCTGACTTTC. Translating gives CASSLDRGLAGANVLTF. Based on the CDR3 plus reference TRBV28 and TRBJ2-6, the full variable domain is DVKVTQSSRYLVKRTGEKVFLECVQDMDHENMFWYRQDPGLGLRLIYFSYDVKMKEKGDIPEGYSVSREKKERFSLILESASTNQTSMYLCASSLDRGLAGANVLTFGAGSRLTVL.

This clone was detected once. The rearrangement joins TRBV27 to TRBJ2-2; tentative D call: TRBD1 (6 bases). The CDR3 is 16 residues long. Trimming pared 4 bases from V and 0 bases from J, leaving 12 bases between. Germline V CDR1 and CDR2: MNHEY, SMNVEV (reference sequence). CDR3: CASSSNRDANTGELFF. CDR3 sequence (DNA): TGTGCCAGCAGTTCTAACAGGGACGCGAACACCGGGGAGCTGTTTTTT.

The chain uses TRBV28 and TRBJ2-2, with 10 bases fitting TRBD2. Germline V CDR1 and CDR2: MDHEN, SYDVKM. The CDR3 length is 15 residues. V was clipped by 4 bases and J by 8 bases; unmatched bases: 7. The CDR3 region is CASSSAGGPFGELFF. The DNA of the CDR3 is TGTGCCAGCAGTTCAGCGGGGGGGCCATTTGGGGAGCTGTTTTTT. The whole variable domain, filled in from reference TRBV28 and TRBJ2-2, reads DVKVTQSSRYLVKRTGEKVFLECVQDMDHENMFWYRQDPGLGLRLIYFSYDVKMKEKGDIPEGYSVSREKKERFSLILESASTNQTSMYLCASSSAGGPFGELFFGEGSRLTVL.

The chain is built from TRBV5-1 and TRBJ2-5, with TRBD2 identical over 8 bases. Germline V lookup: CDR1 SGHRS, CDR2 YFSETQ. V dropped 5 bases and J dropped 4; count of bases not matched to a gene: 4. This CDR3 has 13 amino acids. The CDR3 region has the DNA TGCGCCAGCAGAAGCGGGAGACGAGAGACCCAGTACTTC. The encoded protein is CASRSGRRETQYF.

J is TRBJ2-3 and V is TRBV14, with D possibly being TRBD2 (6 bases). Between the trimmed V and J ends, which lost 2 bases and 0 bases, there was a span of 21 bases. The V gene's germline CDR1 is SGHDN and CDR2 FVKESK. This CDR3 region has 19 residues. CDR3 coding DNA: TGTGCCAGCAGCCAAATCCGGGACTGGATGTTTGTTAGCACAGATACGCAGTATTTT. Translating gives CASSQIRDWMFVSTDTQYF.